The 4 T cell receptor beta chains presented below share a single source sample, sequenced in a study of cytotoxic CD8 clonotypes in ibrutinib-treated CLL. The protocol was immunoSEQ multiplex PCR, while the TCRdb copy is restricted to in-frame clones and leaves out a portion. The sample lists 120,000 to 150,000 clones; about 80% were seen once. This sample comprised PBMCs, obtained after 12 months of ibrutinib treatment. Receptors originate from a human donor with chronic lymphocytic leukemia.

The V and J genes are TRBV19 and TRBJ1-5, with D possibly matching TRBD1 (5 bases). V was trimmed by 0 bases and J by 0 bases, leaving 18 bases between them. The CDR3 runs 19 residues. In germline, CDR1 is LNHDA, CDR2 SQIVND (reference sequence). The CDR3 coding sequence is TGTGCCAGTAGTATAGATGCCCCAAAGAGGGGAAATAGCAATCAGCCCCAGCATTTT. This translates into CASSIDAPKRGNSNQPQHF.

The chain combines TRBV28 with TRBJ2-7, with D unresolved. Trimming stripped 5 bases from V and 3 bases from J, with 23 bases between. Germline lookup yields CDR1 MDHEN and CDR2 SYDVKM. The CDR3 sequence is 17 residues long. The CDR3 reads CASSTWGARYGRYEQYF. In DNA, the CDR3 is TGTGCCAGCAGTACGTGGGGTGCCCGATACGGCCGCTACGAGCAGTACTTC.

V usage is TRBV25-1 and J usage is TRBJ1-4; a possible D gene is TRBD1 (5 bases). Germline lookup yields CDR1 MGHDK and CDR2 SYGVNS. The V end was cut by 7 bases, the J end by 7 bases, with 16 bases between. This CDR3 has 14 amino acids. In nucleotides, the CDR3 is TGTGCCAGCAATGGAGGCGGGGCCGGTGAAAAACTGTTTTTT. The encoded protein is CASNGGGAGEKLFF.

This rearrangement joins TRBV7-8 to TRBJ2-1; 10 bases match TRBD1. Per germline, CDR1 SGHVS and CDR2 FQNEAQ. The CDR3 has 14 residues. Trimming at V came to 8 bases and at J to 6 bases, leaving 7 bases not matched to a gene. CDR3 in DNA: TGTGCCAGCCGGAGACAGGGGGCGTTCAATGAGCAGTTCTTC. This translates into CASRRQGAFNEQFF.